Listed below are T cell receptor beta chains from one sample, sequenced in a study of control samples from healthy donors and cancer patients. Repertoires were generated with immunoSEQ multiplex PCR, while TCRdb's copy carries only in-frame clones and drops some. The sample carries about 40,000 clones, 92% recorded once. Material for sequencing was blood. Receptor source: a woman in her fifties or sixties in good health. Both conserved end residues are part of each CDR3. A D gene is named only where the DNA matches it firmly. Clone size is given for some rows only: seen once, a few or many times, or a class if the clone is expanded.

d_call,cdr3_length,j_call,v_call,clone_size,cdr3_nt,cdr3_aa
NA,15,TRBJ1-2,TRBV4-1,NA,TGCGCCAGCAGCCAAGATAGCCAGCCAGCGGGCGGCTACACCTTC,CASSQDSQPAGGYTF
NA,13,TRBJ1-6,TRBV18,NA,TGTGCCAGCTCCCCGGACAGCAATTCACCCCTCCACTTT,CASSPDSNSPLHF
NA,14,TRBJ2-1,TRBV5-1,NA,TGCGCCAGCAGCCATACGGCAGGGAACAATGAGCAGTTCTTC,CASSHTAGNNEQFF
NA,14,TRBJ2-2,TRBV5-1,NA,TGCGCCAGCAGCTCGACAGCCGTGGGGGGGGAGCTGTTTTTT,CASSSTAVGGELFF
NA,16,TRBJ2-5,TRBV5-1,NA,TGCGCCAGCAGCTTGGCCGAAGAGGGTATTGGGGAGACCCAGTACTTC,CASSLAEEGIGETQYF
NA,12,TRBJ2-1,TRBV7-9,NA,TGTGCCAGCGGGGGAAGGGCCAATGAGCAGTTCTTC,CASGGRANEQFF
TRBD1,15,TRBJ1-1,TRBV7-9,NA,TGTGCCAGCAGCCCCGGGACAGGAGAGAACACTGAAGCTTTCTTT,CASSPGTGENTEAFF
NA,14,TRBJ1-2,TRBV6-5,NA,TGTGCCAGCAGCCCGGTCGAGGGGAGCCGTGGCTACACCTTC,CASSPVEGSRGYTF
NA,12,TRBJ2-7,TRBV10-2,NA,TGCGCCAGCAGGGCTGCGACCTACGAGCAGTACTTC,CASRAATYEQYF
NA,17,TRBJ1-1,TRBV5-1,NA,TGCGCCAGCAGCTTAGATGGATTAGGACGGTGGAACACTGAAGCTTTCTTT,CASSLDGLGRWNTEAFF
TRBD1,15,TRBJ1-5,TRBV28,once,TGTGCCAGCAGTTTAGGTGGACAGGGTAGTCAGCCCCAGCATTTT,CASSLGGQGSQPQHF
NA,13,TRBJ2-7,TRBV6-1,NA,TGTGCCAGCAGTGAACGGTTCGGCTACGAGCAGTACTTC,CASSERFGYEQYF
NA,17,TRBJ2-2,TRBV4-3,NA,TGCGCCAGCAGCCAGGGAACCGGGGGAGCGAACACCGGGGAGCTGTTTTTT,CASSQGTGGANTGELFF
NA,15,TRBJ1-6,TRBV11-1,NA,TGTGCCAGCAGCTTACGTGTAGGGGACTCCTCACCCCTCCACTTT,CASSLRVGDSSPLHF
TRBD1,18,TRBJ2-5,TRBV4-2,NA,TGTGCCAGCAGCCAAGGAGGGGGCGCCCTAGTCGACGGTGAGACCCAGTACTTC,CASSQGGGALVDGETQYF